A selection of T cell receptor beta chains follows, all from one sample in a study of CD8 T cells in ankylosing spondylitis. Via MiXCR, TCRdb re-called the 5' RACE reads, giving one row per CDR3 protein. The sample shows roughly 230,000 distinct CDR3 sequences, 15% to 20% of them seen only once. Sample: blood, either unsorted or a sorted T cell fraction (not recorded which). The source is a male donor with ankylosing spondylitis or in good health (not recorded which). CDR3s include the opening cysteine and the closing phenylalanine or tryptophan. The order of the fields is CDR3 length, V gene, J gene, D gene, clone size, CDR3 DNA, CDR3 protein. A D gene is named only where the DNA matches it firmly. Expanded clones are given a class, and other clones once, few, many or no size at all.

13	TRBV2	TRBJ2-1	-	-	TGTGCCAGCAGTGGACTAGGGCCCAATGAGCAGTTCTTC	CASSGLGPNEQFF
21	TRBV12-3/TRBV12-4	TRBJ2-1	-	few	TGTGCCAGCAGTTCCAACCGGGACAGGGGTACTAGCGGGAGCTCCTACAATGAGCAGTTCTTC	CASSSNRDRGTSGSSYNEQFF
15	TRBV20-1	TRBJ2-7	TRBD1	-	TGCAGTGCTAGGGTACAGGGGCCCCTCTCCTACGAGCAGTACTTC	CSARVQGPLSYEQYF
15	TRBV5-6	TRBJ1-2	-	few	TGTGCCAGCTCCCTAGATCCACAGGGTTCGGGGGGCTACACCTTC	CASSLDPQGSGGYTF
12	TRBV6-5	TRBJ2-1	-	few	TGTGCCAGCAGTTACGAGGAGGGGGAGCAGTTCTTC	CASSYEEGEQFF
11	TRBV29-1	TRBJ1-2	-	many	TGCAGCGCCCGGACAGCCTATGGCTACACCTTC	CSARTAYGYTF
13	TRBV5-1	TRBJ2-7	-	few	TGCGCCAGCAGCTTCGGACCCCCCTACGAGCAGTACTTC	CASSFGPPYEQYF
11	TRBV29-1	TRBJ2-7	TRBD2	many	TGCAGCGTTCTGGGACTAGCCGAGCAGTACTTC	CSVLGLAEQYF
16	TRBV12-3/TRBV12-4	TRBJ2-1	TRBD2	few	TGTGCCAGCAGTCCCAGACTAGCGGGAGGGTACAATGAGCAGTTCTTC	CASSPRLAGGYNEQFF
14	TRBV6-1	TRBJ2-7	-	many	TGTGCCAGCAGTCAACAGGTGGGGAGCTACGAGCAGTACTTC	CASSQQVGSYEQYF
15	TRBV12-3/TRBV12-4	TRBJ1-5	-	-	TGTGCCAGCAGTTTAAGGCCGCAGGGCAATCAGCCCCAGCATTTT	CASSLRPQGNQPQHF
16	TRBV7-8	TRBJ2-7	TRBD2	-	TGTGCCAGCAGCTTTTTTCCTAGCGGGAGGGACTACGAGCAGTACTTC	CASSFFPSGRDYEQYF
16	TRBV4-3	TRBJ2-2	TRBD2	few	TGCGCCAGCAGCCAAGATAGCGGGAGAAGCACCGGGGAGCTGTTTTTT	CASSQDSGRSTGELFF
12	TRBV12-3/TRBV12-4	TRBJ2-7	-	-	TGTGCCAGCAGTTTAGATGGTGGCGAGCAGTACTTC	CASSLDGGEQYF
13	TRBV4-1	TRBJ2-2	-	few	TGCGCCAGCAGCCAAGTTCCGGGTGGGGAGCTGTTTTTT	CASSQVPGGELFF
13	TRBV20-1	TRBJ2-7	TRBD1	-	TGCAGTGCTTCGGACAGGGTGTCCTACGAGCAGTACTTC	CSASDRVSYEQYF
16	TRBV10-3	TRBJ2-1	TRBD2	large	TGTGCCATCAGTGGGGGTAGCGGGAGGGCCGCTATTGAGCAGTTCTTC	CAISGGSGRAAIEQFF
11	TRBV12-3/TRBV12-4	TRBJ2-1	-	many	TGTGCCAGCAGTTTTGACAGACAGCAGTTCTTC	CASSFDRQQFF
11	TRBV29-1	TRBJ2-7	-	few	TGCAGCGTTGTGTTCAACTACGAGCAGTACTTC	CSVVFNYEQYF
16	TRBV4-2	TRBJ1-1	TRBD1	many	TGTGCCAGCAGCCAAGATCAGGGACAGGGGGGCACTGAAGCTTTCTTT	CASSQDQGQGGTEAFF
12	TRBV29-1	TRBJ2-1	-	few	TGCAGCACCGAGGACTCCTACAATGAGCAGTTCTTC	CSTEDSYNEQFF
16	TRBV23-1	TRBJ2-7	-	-	TGCGCCAGCAGTCGACCTCCTCACGGGATCCCCTACGAGCAGTACTTC	CASSRPPHGIPYEQYF
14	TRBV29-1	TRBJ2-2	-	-	TGCAGCGTCTGGGGGCAGGGGAGCACCGGGGAGCTGTTTTTT	CSVWGQGSTGELFF
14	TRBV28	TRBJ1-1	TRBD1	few	TGTGCCAGCAGTCCCCTAGGACAGGGGGCGGCAGCTTTCTTT	CASSPLGQGAAAFF
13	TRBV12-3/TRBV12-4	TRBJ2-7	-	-	TGTGCCAGCAGTTTTTGGGAAACCTACGAGCAGTACTTC	CASSFWETYEQYF
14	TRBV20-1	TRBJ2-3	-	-	TGCAGTGCCCCCCCGGGGGGCGGCACAGATACGCAGTATTTT	CSAPPGGGTDTQYF
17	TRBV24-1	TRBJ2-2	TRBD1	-	TGTGCCACCAGTGAACAGGGGGCGATGGCGTTTACCGGGGAGCTGTTTTTT	CATSEQGAMAFTGELFF
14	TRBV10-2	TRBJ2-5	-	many	TGCGCCAGCAGTGAGTCGAGGGGTTCGGAGACCCAGTACTTC	CASSESRGSETQYF
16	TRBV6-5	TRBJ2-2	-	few	TGTGCCAGCAGTTACCGGGTGACAGAGAACACCGGGGAGCTGTTTTTT	CASSYRVTENTGELFF
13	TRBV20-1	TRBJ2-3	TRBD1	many	TGCAGTGCGCTCGACAGGGGGTCAGATACGCAGTATTTT	CSALDRGSDTQYF
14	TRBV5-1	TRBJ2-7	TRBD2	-	TGCGCCAGCAGCTTTGCGGGAGGACCCTACGAGCAGTACTTC	CASSFAGGPYEQYF
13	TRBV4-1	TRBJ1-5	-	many	TGCGCCAGCAGCCAAGTTACCGGTCAGCCCCAGCATTTT	CASSQVTGQPQHF
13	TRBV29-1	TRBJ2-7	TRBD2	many	TGCAGTGCGACTAGCGGGTTATCCTACGAGCAGTACTTC	CSATSGLSYEQYF
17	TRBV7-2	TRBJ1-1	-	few	TGTGCCAGCAGCACCCCCGGGACGGAATACCTGAACACTGAAGCTTTCTTT	CASSTPGTEYLNTEAFF
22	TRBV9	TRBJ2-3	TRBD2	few	TGTGCCAGCAGCGTAGCAGCCCGGATAATGCGGGAGGGCCCATCATCCGCGTATACGCAGTATTTT	CASSVAARIMREGPSSAYTQYF
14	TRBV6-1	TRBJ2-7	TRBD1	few	TGTGCCAGCAGCCGCGATGGGGACAGAGGCGAGCAGTACTTC	CASSRDGDRGEQYF
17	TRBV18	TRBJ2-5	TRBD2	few	TGTGCCAGCTCACCAAGGGAGGTGGTAGCGGGTCTGGAGACCCAGTACTTC	CASSPREVVAGLETQYF
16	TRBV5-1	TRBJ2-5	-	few	TGCGCCAGCAGCTATATCCGGGACGGAGACCAAGAGACCCAGTACTTC	CASSYIRDGDQETQYF
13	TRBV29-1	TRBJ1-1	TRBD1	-	TGCAGCGTTCAGCCGGACAGGGTATCTGAAGCTTTCTTT	CSVQPDRVSEAFF
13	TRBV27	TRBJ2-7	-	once	TGTGCCAGCAGTCCTTGGTCGTCCTACGAGCAGTACTTC	CASSPWSSYEQYF
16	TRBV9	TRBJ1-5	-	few	TGTGCCAGCAGCGTTGGGGGGGACACCCGCAATCAGCCCCAGCATTTT	CASSVGGDTRNQPQHF
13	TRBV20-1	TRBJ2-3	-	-	TGCAGTGCTAGTCAGGGCAGCACAGATACGCAGTATTTT	CSASQGSTDTQYF
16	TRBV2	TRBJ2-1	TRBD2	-	TGTGCCAGCAGGGCAACAGCGGGGGGCCTCTCTCCTGAGCAGTTCTTC	CASRATAGGLSPEQFF
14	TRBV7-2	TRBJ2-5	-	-	TGTGCCAGCAGCTTAACGGGGCCCGGGGAGACCCAGTACTTC	CASSLTGPGETQYF
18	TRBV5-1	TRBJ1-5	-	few	TGCGCCAGCAGCTACGGCCCATCGGGGGACGATAGCAATCAGCCCCAGCATTTT	CASSYGPSGDDSNQPQHF
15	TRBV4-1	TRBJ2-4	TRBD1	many	TGCGCCAGCAGCCAGGACGACAGGGGGTTGGACATTCAGTACTTC	CASSQDDRGLDIQYF
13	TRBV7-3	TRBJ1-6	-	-	TGTGCCAGCAGCGCGTCAGGGGAGTCACCCCTCCACTTT	CASSASGESPLHF
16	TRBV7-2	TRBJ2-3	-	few	TGTGCCAGCAGCCCGTTGATTAGCGGAAGCACAGATACGCAGTATTTT	CASSPLISGSTDTQYF
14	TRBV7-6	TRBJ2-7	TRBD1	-	TGTGCCAGCAGCTCCCGGACAGGGGGCTACGAGCAGTACTTC	CASSSRTGGYEQYF
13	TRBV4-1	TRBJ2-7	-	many	TGCGCCAGCAGCCAAGGCCGGGCTTTGGAGCAGTACTTC	CASSQGRALEQYF
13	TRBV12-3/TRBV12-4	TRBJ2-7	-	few	TGTGCCAGCAGTCAACTCGGGTTCAACGAGCAGTACTTC	CASSQLGFNEQYF
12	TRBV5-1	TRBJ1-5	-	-	TGCGCCAGCATTTTAAGGGATCAGCCCCAGCATTTT	CASILRDQPQHF
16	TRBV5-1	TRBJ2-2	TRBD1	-	TGCGCCAGCAGCTTCCGACAGGGAACCCACACCGGGGAGCTGTTTTTT	CASSFRQGTHTGELFF
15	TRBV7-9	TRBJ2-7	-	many	TGTGCCAGCAGCTTAGTGGAAGCAGTTTACTACGAGCAGTACTTC	CASSLVEAVYYEQYF
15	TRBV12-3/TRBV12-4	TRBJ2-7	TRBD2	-	TGTGCCAGCAGTTTAAGGCGGGAGAGCTCCTACGAGCAGTACTTC	CASSLRRESSYEQYF